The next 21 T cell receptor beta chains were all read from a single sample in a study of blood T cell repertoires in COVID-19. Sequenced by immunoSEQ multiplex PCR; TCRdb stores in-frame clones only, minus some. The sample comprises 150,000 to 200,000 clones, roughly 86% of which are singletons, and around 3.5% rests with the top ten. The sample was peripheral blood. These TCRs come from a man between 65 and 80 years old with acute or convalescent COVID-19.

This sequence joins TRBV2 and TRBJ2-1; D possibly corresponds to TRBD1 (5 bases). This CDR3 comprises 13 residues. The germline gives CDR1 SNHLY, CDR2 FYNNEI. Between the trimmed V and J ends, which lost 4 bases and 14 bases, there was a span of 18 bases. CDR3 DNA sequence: TGTGCCAGCAGTGTCGTATTGAAACAGGCCGAGTTCTTC. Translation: CASSVVLKQAEFF.

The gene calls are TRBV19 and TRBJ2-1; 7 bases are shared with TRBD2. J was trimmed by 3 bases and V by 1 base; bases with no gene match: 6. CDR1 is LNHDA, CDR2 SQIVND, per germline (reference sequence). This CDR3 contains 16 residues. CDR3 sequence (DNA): TGTGCCAGTAGTATAGGGGCGGGAGACCACTACAATGAGCAGTTCTTC. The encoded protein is CASSIGAGDHYNEQFF.

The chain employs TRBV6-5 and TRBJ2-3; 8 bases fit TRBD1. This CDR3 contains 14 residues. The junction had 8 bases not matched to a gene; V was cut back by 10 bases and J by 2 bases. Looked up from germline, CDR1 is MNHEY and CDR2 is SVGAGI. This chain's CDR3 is CATWGQANTDTQYF. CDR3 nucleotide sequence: TGTGCCACCTGGGGACAGGCGAACACAGATACGCAGTATTTT.

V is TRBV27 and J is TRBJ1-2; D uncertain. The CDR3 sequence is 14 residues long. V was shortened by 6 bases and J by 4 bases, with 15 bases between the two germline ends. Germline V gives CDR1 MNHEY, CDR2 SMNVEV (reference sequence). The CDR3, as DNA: TGTGCCAGCAGCACCCTGGGCAGCTTCTATGGCTACACCTTC. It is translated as CASSTLGSFYGYTF.

The CDR3: CASSSTSGGTYGTQYF. The CDR3 nucleotides are TGTGCCAGCAGCTCTACTAGCGGGGGGACCTATGGGACCCAGTACTTC. The rearrangement uses TRBV7-2 and TRBJ2-5, with TRBD2 matching 12 bases. Losses at the gene ends were 4 bases for V and 7 bases for J; bases not matched to a gene: 10. The CDR3 has 16 amino acids. Germline-derived CDR1 and CDR2 are SGHTA and FQGNSA. The variable domain in full, completed from reference TRBV7-2 and TRBJ2-5, reads GAGVSQSPSNKVTEKGKDVELRCDPISGHTALYWYRQSLGQGLEFLIYFQGNSAPDKSGLPSDRFSAERTGGSVSTLTIQRTQQEDSAVYLCASSSTSGGTYGTQYFGPGTRLLVL.

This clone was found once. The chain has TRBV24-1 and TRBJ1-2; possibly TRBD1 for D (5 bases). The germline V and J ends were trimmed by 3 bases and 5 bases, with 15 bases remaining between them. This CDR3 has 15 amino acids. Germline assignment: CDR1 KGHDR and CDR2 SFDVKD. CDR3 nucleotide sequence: TGTGCCACCAGTGATCCCGCGGGGGGGAGTTATGGCTACACCTTC. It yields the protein CATSDPAGGSYGYTF.

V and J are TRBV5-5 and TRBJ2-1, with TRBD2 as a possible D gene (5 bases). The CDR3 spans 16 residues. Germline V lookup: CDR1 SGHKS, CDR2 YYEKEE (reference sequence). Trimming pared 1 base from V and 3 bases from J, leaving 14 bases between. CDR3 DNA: TGTGCCAGCAGCTTGAAGTTAAGAGGGAACTACAATGAGCAGTTCTTC. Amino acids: CASSLKLRGNYNEQFF.

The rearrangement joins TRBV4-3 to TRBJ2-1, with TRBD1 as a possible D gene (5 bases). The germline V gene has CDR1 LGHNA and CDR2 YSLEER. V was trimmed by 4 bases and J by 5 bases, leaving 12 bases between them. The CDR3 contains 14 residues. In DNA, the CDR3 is TGCGCCAGCAGCCCCAGTATGGGGCACAATGAGCAGTTCTTC. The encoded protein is CASSPSMGHNEQFF.

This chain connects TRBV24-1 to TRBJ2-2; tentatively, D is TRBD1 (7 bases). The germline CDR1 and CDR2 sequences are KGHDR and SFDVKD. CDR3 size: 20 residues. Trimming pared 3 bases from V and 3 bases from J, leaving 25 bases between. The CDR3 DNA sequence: TGTGCCACCAGTGATCCCCCGGGCAGGGGGGTTTCCGTAGACACCGGGGAGCTGTTTTTT. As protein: CATSDPPGRGVSVDTGELFF.

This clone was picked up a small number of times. The CDR3 sequence is CASRGAGVYEQYF. For the CDR3, the DNA is TGTGCTTCACGGGGGGCCGGGGTGTACGAGCAGTACTTC. The rearrangement links TRBV12-5 to TRBJ2-7, with D possibly being TRBD2 (7 bases). This CDR3 spans 13 amino acids. The V gene's germline CDR1 is LGHNT and CDR2 FRNRAP. The V end lost 11 bases, the J end lost 4 bases, and 18 bases lay between the germline ends.

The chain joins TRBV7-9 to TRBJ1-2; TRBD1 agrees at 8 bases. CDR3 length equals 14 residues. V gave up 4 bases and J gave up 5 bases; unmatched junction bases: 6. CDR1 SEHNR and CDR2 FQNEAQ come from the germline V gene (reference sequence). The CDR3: CASSWTGTLYGYTF. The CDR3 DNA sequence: TGTGCCAGCAGCTGGACAGGGACCCTTTATGGCTACACCTTC.

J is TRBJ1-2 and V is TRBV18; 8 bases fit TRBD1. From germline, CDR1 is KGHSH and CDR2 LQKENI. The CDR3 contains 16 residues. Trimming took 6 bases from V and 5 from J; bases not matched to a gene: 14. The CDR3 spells CASSQSQPGQVYGYTF. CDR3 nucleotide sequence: TGTGCCAGCTCCCAAAGCCAGCCGGGACAGGTTTATGGCTACACCTTC.

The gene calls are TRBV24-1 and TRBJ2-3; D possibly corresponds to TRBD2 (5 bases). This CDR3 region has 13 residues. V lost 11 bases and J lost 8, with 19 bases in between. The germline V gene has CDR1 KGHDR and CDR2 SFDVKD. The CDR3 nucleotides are TGTGCCATCGCCCAGGACTCGGTGGGTACGCAGTATTTT. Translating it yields CAIAQDSVGTQYF.

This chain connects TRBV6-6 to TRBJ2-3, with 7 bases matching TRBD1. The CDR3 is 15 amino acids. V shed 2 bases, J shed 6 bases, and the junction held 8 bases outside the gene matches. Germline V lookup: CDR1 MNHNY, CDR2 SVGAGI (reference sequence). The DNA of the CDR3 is TGTGCCAGCAGTTACCCCGGACAGGTGCCCGATACGCAGTATTTT. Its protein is CASSYPGQVPDTQYF.

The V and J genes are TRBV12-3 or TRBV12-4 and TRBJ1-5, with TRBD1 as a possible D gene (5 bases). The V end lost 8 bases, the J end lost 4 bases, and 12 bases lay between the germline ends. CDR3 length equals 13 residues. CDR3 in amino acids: CASFRGGNQPQHF. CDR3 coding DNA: TGTGCCAGCTTCCGGGGGGGGAATCAGCCCCAGCATTTT.

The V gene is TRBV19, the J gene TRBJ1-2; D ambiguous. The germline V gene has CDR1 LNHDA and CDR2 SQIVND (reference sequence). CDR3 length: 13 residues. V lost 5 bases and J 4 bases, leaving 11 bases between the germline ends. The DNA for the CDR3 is TGTGCCAGTAGTCCGAGGGTCTTCTATGGCTACACCTTC. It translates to CASSPRVFYGYTF. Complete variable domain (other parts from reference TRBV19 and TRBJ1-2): DGGITQSPKYLFRKEGQNVTLSCEQNLNHDAMYWYRQDPGQGLRLIYYSQIVNDFQKGDIAEGYSVSREKKESFPLTVTSAQKNPTAFYLCASSPRVFYGYTFGSGTRLTVV.

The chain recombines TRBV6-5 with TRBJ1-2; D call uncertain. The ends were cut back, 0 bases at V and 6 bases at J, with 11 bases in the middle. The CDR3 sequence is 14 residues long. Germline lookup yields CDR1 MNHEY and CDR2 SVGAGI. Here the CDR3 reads CASSYSTLNNGYTF. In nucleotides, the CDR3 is TGTGCCAGCAGTTACTCAACGTTGAACAATGGCTACACCTTC.

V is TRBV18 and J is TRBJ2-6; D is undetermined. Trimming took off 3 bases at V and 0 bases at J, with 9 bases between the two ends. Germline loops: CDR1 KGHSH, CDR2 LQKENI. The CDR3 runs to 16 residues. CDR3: CASSPLRSSGANVLTF. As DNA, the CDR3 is TGTGCCAGCTCACCCCTCCGGAGCTCTGGGGCCAACGTCCTGACTTTC.

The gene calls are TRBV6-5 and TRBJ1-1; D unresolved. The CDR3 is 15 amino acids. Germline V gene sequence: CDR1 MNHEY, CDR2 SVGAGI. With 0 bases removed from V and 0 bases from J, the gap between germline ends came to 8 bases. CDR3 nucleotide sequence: TGTGCCAGCAGTTACTCGGGCCAGTTGAACACTGAAGCTTTCTTT. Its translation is CASSYSGQLNTEAFF.

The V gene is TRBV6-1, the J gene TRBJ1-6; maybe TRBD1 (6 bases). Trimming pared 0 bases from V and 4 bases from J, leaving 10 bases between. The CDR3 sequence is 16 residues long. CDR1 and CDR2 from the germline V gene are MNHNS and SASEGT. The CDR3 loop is CASSEAGDIYNSPLHF. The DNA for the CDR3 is TGTGCCAGCAGTGAAGCAGGGGACATTTATAATTCACCCCTCCACTTT.

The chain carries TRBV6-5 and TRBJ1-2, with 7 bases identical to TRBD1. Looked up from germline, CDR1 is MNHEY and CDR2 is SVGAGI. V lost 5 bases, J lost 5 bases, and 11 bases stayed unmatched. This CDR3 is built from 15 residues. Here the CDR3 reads CASSTSGGFSYGYTF. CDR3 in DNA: TGTGCCAGCAGTACCTCAGGGGGTTTTTCGTATGGCTACACCTTC.